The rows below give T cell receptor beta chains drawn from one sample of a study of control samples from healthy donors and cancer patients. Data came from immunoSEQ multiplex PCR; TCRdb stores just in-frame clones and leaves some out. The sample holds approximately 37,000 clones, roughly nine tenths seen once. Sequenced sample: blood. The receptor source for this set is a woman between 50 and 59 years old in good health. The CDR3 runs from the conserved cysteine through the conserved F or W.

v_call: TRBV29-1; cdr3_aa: CSVQPGQTNYGYTF
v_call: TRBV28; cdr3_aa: CASQRGGSGNTIYF
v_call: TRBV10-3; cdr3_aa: CAISEGAGQPQHF
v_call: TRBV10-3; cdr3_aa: CAISGQGLNYGYTF
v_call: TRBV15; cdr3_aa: CATSPSLGALANYGYTF
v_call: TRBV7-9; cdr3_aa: CASSSRRAHPPGTEAFF
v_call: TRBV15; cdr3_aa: CATSAGIRTEAFF
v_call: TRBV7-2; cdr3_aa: CASSRLGQLSNQPQHF
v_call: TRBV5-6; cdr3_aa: CASSLRRARPQHF
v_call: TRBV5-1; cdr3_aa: CASSLATATDTQYF
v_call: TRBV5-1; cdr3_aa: CASRQGINEQFF
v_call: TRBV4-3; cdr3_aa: CASSQVWASDYGYTF
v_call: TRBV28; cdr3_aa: CASSLSRLAKGANVLTF